This T cell receptor beta chain was sequenced for a study of cytotoxic CD8 clonotypes in ibrutinib-treated CLL. Broader study findings: Public clonotypes, found uncommonly, either contracted or stayed stable on treatment. Clonality went higher at ibrutinib response and then dropped back toward baseline at progression. Sustained-remission and progressing patients had unequal sampling times.

Depth targeted 1 in 200,000 to 1 in 1 million T cells, averaging 10x coverage per clonotype. This table comes from immunoSEQ multiplex PCR, and its TCRdb copy is limited to in-frame clones, with some not included. The sample has around 310,000 clones; around four fifths are singletons. With respect to this clone: What it binds is unknown.

This CDR3 region has 15 residues. Germline V CDR1 and CDR2: SGHRS, YFSETQ. Trimming at V came to 4 bases and at J to 3 bases, leaving 7 bases not matched to a gene. Source: PBMCs, taken before ibrutinib treatment. The sequence was collected from a human donor with chronic lymphocytic leukemia. This chain joins TRBV5-1 and TRBJ1-5, with 7 bases aligning to TRBD1. CDR3 nucleotide sequence: TGCGCCAGCAGCCCTTGGGACAGCTTCAATCAGCCCCAGCATTTT. It specifies CASSPWDSFNQPQHF. Full variable domain (remainder filled in from reference TRBV5-1 and TRBJ1-5): KAGVTQTPRYLIKTRGQQVTLSCSPISGHRSVSWYQQTPGQGLQFLFEYFSETQRNKGNFPGRFSGRQFSNSRSEMNVSTLELGDSALYLCASSPWDSFNQPQHFGDGTRLSIL.